The 9 T cell receptor beta chains below were found in one sample sequenced in a study of blood T cell repertoires in COVID-19. Sequencing used immunoSEQ multiplex PCR; TCRdb keeps in-frame clones, though not all of them. The profile shows a few hundred thousand clones, around 89% of them singletons. Source material: peripheral blood. The receptors were gathered from a man between 18 and 35 years old who had recovered from COVID-19.

The count of this clone is one. This chain uses TRBV18 with TRBJ1-3, with D tentatively TRBD1 (6 bases). Per germline, CDR1 KGHSH and CDR2 LQKENI. The CDR3 consists of 16 residues. V shed 5 bases and J shed 0 bases, with 14 bases lying between them. CDR3 nucleotides: TGTGCCAGCTCAGCGGAACAGGGTGGCTCTGGAAACACCATATATTTT. It translates to CASSAEQGGSGNTIYF.

In this sample, this clone turned up many times. V gene TRBV2 combines with J gene TRBJ2-7; no reliable D call. This CDR3 comprises 11 residues. In germline, CDR1 is SNHLY, CDR2 FYNNEI. The V gene lost 6 bases and the J gene lost 4 bases, with 7 bases spanning the gap. CDR3 in amino acids: CASRQFYEQYF. Here the CDR3 DNA reads TGTGCCAGCAGACAGTTTTACGAGCAGTACTTC.

This rearrangement joins TRBV5-6 to TRBJ2-7; possibly TRBD1 for D (5 bases). This CDR3 spans 12 amino acids. V dropped 7 bases and J dropped 2 bases, with 10 bases sitting between them. Germline CDR1 is SGHDT and CDR2 is YYEEEE. CDR3 nucleotide sequence: TGTGCCAGCCGCGACAGCACCTACGAGCAGTACTTC. Its translation: CASRDSTYEQYF.

The V and J genes are TRBV7-2 and TRBJ1-1; unclear D gene. Trimming pared 6 bases from V and 1 base from J, leaving 15 bases between. The CDR3 is 15 residues long. CDR1 and CDR2 (germline): SGHTA, FQGNSA. The CDR3 sequence is CASRPARISNTEAFF. The DNA of the CDR3 is TGTGCCAGCAGACCCGCCAGGATCTCGAACACTGAAGCTTTCTTT. The complete variable domain, with remaining parts taken from reference TRBV7-2 and TRBJ1-1, reads GAGVSQSPSNKVTEKGKDVELRCDPISGHTALYWYRQSLGQGLEFLIYFQGNSAPDKSGLPSDRFSAERTGGSVSTLTIQRTQQEDSAVYLCASRPARISNTEAFFGQGTRLTVV.

This sequence joins TRBV25-1 and TRBJ2-5; 10 bases are shared with TRBD1. The CDR3 is 15 amino acids. CDR1 and CDR2 (germline): MGHDK, SYGVNS. J gave up 4 bases and V 2 bases, and 4 bases lay outside the gene matches. The CDR3 DNA reads as TGTGCCAGCAGTGAAAAGGGGACAGGGGCAGAGACCCAGTACTTC. This translates into CASSEKGTGAETQYF.

The V gene is TRBV29-1, the J gene TRBJ1-1, with unresolved D. The CDR3 covers 16 residues. V lost 0 bases and J lost 0, with 14 bases in between. The V gene's germline CDR1 is SQVTM and CDR2 ANQGSEA. The CDR3 sequence is CSVEDPAGTMNTEAFF. The CDR3 DNA sequence: TGCAGCGTTGAAGATCCCGCGGGCACCATGAACACTGAAGCTTTCTTT.

CDR3 amino acids: CASSHTGGDEQYF. In DNA, the CDR3 is TGTGCCAGCAGCCACACCGGGGGGGACGAGCAGTACTTC. This sequence joins TRBV14 and TRBJ2-7, with 8 bases fitting TRBD2. V lost 3 bases to trimming and J lost 5 bases; unmatched junction nucleotides: 3. This CDR3 spans 13 amino acids. Germline V gene sequence: CDR1 SGHDN, CDR2 FVKESK. Drawing the rest from reference TRBV14 and TRBJ2-7, the complete variable domain is EAGVTQFPSHSVIEKGQTVTLRCDPISGHDNLYWYRRVMGKEIKFLLHFVKESKQDESGMPNNRFLAERTGGTYSTLKVQPAELEDSGVYFCASSHTGGDEQYFGPGTRLTVT.

J is TRBJ2-1 and V is TRBV21-1; TRBD2 reflects the table's D call only, with no check against the DNA. TRBV21-1 is assigned pseudogene status. The CDR3 is made up of 22 amino acids. DNA of the CDR3: TGTGCCAGCAGCAAAGACAGGAGACAGGAGGGTCCCGGGACTAGCGATACGAATGAGCAGTTCTTC. Protein sequence: CASSKDRRQEGPGTSDTNEQFF.

The V call is TRBV15, the J call TRBJ2-1, with a tentative D call TRBD1 (5 bases). Germline CDR1 reads LNHNV; CDR2 reads YYDKDF (reference sequence). V lost 1 base to trimming and J lost 0 bases, with 7 bases between them. The CDR3 is made up of 15 amino acids. DNA of the CDR3: TGTGCCACCAGCAGAGTGGACACCTCCTACAATGAGCAGTTCTTC. Its protein is CATSRVDTSYNEQFF.